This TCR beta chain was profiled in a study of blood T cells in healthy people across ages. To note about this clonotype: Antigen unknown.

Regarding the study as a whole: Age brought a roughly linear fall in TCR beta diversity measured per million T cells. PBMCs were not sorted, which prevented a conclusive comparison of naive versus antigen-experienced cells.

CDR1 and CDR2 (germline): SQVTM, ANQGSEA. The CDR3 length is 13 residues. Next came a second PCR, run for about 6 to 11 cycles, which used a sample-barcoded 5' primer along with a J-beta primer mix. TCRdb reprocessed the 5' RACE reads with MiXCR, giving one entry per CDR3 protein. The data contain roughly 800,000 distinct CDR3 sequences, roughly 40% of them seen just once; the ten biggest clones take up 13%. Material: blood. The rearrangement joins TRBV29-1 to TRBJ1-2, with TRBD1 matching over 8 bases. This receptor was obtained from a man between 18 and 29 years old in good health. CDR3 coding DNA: TGCGGAGAGGGAGCAGGGGGCATGGATGGCTACACCTTC. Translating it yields CGEGAGGMDGYTF. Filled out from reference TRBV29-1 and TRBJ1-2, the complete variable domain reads SAVISQKPSRDICQRGTSLTIQCQVDSQVTMMFWYRQQPGQSLTLIATANQGSEATYESGFVIDKFPISRPNLTFSTLTVSNMSPEDSSIYLCGEGAGGMDGYTFGSGTRLTVV.